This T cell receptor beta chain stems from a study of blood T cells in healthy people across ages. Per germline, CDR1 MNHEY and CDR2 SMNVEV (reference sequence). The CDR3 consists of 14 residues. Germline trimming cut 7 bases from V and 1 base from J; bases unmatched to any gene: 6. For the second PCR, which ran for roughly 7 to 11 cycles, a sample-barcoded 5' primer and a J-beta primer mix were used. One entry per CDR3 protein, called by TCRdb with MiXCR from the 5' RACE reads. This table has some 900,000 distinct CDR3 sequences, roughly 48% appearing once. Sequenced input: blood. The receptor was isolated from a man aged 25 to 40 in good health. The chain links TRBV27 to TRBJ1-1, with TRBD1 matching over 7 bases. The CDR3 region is CASNPNRGNTEAFF. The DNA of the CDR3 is TGTGCCAGCAACCCCAACAGGGGGAACACTGAAGCTTTCTTT.